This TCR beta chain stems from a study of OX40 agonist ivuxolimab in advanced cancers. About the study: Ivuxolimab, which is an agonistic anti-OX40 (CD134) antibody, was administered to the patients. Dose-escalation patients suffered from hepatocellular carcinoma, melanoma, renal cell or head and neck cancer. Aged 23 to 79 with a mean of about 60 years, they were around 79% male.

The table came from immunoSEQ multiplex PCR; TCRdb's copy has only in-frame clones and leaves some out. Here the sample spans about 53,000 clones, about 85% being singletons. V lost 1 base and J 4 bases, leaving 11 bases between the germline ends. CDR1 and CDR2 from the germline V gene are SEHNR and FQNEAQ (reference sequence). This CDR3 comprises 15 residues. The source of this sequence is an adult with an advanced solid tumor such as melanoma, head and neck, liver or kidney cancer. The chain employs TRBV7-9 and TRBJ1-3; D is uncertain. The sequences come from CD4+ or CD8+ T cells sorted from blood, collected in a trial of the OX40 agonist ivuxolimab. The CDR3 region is CASSLVSGRGNTIYF. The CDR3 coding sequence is TGTGCCAGCAGCTTAGTTTCCGGCCGAGGAAACACCATATATTTT. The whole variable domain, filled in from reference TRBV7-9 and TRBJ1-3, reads DTGVSQNPRHKITKRGQNVTFRCDPISEHNRLYWYRQTLGQGPEFLTYFQNEAQLEKSRLLSDRFSAERPKGSFSTLEIQRTEQGDSAMYLCASSLVSGRGNTIYFGEGSWLTVV.